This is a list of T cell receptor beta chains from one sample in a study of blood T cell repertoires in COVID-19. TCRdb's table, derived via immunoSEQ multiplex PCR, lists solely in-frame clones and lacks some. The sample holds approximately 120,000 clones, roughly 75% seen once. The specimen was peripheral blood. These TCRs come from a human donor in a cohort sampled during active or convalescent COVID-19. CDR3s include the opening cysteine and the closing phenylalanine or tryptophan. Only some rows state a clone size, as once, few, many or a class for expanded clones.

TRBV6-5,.,CASMGLGEAFF
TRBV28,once,CAIFPREGTEAFF
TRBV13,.,CASSPGDIKNEQFF
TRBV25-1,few,CASSPTGGNNQPQHF
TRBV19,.,CASSLTGTRQPQHF
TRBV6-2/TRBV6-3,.,CASSDRTRRGYEQYF
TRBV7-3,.,CASSLSGAGELFF
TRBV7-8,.,CARQGAAGYTF
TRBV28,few,CASSPRAGVFQVTQYF
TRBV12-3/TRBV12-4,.,CASSFDRGTEAFF
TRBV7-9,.,CASSSGAGDGHEQYF